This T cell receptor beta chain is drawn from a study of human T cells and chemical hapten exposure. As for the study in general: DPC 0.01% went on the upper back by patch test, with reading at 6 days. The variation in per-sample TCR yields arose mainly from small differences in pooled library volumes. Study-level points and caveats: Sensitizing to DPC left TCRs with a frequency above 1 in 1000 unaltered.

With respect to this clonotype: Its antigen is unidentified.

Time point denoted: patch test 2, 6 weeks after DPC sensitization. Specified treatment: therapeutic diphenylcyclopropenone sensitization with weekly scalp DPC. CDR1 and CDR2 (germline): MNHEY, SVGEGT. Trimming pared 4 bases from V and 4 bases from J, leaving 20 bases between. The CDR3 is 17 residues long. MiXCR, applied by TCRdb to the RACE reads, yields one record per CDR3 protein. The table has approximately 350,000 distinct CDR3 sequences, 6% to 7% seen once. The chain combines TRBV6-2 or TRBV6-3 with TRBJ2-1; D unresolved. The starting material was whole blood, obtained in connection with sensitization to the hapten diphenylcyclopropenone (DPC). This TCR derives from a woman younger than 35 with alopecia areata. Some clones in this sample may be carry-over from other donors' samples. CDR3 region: CASSFDPGTNLYNEQFF. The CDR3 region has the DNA TGTGCCAGCAGTTTCGATCCGGGTACAAACCTATACAATGAGCAGTTCTTC.